This TCR beta chain comes out of a study of human T cells and chemical hapten exposure. The sample's time point: pre-sensitization, week 0. Indicated treatment: therapeutic diphenylcyclopropenone sensitization with weekly scalp DPC. This clonotype was observed at least ten times. Its antigen is undetermined. J gave up 2 bases and V 0 bases, and 13 bases lay outside the gene matches. Germline lookup yields CDR1 MNHNY and CDR2 SVGAGI (reference sequence). The CDR3 is 19 amino acids. Study conclusions and caveats: Expanded TCRs produced significantly more large CDR3 similarity clusters than controls did. Given that the donors had alopecia, their immune response may differ from that seen in healthy people.

One entry per CDR3 protein, called by TCRdb with MiXCR from the RACE reads. The sample has 85,000 to 130,000 distinct CDR3 sequences, approximately 12% seen once. This receptor was taken from a woman between 45 and 65 years old with alopecia areata. Some clones in this sample may be carry-over from other donors' samples. The source was whole blood, collected in connection with sensitization to the hapten diphenylcyclopropenone (DPC). The V gene is TRBV6-6, the J gene TRBJ2-7, with 10 bases identical to TRBD2. The CDR3 DNA follows: TGTGCCAGCAGTTACTCGGTACTAGCGGGGACGATCCCCACCTACGAGCAGTACTTC. Translating gives CASSYSVLAGTIPTYEQYF.